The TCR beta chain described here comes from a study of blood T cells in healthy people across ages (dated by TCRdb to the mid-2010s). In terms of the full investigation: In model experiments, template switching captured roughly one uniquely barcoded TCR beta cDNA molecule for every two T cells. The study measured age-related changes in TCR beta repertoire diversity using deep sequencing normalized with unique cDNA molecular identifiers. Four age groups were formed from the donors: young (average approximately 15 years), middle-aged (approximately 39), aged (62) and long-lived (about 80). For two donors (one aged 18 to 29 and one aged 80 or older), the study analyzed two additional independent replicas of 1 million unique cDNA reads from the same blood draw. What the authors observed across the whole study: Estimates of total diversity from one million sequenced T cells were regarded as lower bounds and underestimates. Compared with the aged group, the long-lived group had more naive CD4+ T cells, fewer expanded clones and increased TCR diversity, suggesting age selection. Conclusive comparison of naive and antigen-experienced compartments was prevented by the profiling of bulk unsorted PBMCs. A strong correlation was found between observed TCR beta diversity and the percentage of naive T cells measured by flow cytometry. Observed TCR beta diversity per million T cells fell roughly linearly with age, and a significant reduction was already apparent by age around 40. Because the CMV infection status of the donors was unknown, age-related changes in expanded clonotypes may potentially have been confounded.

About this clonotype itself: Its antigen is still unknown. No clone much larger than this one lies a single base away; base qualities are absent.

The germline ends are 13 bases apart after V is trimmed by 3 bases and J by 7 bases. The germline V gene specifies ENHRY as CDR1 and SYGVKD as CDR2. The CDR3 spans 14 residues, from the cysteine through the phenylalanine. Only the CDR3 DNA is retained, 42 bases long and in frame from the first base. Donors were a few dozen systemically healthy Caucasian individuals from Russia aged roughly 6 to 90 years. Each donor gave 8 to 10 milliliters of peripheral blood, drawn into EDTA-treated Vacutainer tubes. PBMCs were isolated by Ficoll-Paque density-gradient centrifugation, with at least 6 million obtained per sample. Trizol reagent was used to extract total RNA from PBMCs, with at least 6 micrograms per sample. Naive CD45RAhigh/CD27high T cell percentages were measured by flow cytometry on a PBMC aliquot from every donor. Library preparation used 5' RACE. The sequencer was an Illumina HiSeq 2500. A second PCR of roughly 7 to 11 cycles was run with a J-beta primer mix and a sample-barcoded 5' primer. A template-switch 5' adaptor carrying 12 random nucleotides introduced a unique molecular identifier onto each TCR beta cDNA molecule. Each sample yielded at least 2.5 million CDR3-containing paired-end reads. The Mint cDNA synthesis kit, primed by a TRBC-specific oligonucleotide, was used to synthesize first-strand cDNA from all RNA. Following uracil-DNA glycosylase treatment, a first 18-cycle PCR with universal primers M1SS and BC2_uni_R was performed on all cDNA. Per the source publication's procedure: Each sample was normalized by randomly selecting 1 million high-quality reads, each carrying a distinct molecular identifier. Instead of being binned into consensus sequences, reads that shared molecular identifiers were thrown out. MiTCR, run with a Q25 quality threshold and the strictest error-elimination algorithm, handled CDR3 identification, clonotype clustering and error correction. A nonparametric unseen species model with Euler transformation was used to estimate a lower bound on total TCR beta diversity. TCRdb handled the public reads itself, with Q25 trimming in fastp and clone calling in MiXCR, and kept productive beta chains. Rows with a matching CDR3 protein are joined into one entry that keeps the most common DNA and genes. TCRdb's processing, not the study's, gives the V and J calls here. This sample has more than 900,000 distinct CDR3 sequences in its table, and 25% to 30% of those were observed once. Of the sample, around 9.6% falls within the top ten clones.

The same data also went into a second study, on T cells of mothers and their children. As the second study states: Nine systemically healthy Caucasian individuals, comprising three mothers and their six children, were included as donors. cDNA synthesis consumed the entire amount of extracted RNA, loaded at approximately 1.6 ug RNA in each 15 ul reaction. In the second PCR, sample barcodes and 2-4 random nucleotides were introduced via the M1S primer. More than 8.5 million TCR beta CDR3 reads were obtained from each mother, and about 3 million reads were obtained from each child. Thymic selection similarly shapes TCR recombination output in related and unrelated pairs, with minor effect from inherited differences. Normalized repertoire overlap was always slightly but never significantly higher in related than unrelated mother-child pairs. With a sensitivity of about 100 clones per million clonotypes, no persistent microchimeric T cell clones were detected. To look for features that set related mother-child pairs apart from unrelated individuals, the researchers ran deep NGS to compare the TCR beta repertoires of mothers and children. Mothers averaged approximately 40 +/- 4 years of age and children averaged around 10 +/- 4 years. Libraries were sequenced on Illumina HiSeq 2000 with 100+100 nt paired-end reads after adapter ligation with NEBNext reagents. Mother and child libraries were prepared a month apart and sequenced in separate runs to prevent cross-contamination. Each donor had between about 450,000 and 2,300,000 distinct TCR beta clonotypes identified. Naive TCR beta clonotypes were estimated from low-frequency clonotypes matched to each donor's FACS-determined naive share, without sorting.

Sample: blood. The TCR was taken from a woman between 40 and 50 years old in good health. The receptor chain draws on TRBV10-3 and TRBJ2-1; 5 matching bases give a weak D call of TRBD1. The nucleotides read TGTGCCATCAGTGAAGGCAGGGTCTGGAATGAGCAGTTCTTC. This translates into CAISEGRVWNEQFF.